The 16 T cell receptor beta chains below all came from one sample that was sequenced in a study of OX40 agonist ivuxolimab in advanced cancers. Sequencing used immunoSEQ multiplex PCR; TCRdb keeps in-frame clones, though not all of them. Of about 80,000 clones detected, just over 90% appear once; the ten largest clones hold 4.5% to 5%. This material consisted of CD4+ or CD8+ T cells sorted from blood, taken in a trial of the OX40 agonist ivuxolimab. The receptor source for this set is an adult with an advanced solid tumor such as melanoma, head and neck, liver or kidney cancer.

CDR3 loop: CASSLRAGEGTDTQYF. The DNA of the CDR3 is TGTGCCAGCAGCTTAAGAGCGGGAGAAGGGACAGATACGCAGTATTTT. This chain links TRBV7-3 with TRBJ2-3; 8 bases align to TRBD2. V lost 1 base to trimming and J lost 3 bases; unmatched junction nucleotides: 6. The CDR3 extends over 16 amino acids. Germline assignment: CDR1 SGHTA and CDR2 FQGTGA.

V and J are TRBV18 and TRBJ2-3; perhaps TRBD1 as D (5 bases). CDR3 size: 15 residues. Germline values: CDR1 KGHSH, CDR2 LQKENI. V was clipped by 1 base and J by 3 bases, with 11 bases between them. In DNA, the CDR3 is TGTGCCAGCTCACCACAGGGGTTGGATACAGATACGCAGTATTTT. Protein sequence: CASSPQGLDTDTQYF.

Only a few counts were recorded for this clone. V usage is TRBV10-3 and J usage is TRBJ1-2; D may be TRBD1 (5 bases). This CDR3 has 13 amino acids. V shed 7 bases and J shed 7 bases, with 16 bases lying between them. CDR1 and CDR2 from the germline V gene are ENHRY and SYGVKD. The CDR3 DNA reads TGTGCCATCAATCCTGGGGCGCGAGGTGGCTACACCTTC. It specifies CAINPGARGGYTF.

Turning to this clone: Other DNA sequences within the sample encode an identical CDR3. This chain joins TRBV7-3 and TRBJ2-5; D gene unclear. CDR1 and CDR2 (germline): SGHTA, FQGTGA. Between the trimmed V and J ends, which lost 5 bases and 0 bases, there was a span of 7 bases. There are 13 residues in the CDR3. CDR3 sequence (DNA): TGTGCCAGCAGCCGCACGTACCAAGAGACCCAGTACTTC. Its translation: CASSRTYQETQYF.

This chain links TRBV6-1 with TRBJ2-1; the D gene could be TRBD1 or TRBD2 (5 bases each). The length of the CDR3 is 15 residues. The V end lost 1 base, the J end lost 7 bases, and 14 bases lay between the germline ends. Looked up from germline, CDR1 is MNHNS and CDR2 is SASEGT. CDR3 sequence reads: CASSEDWGKKNEQFF. CDR3 sequence (DNA): TGTGCCAGCAGTGAAGACTGGGGGAAGAAGAATGAGCAGTTCTTC.

The chain couples TRBV28 to TRBJ2-4; TRBD1 might be the D (6 bases). The CDR3 is made up of 18 amino acids. V lost 2 bases and J 7 bases, leaving 24 bases between the germline ends. CDR1 and CDR2 from the germline V gene are MDHEN and SYDVKM. The CDR3 sequence: CASSLEGVRTARGNIQYF. CDR3 DNA sequence: TGTGCCAGCAGTTTAGAAGGGGTTAGGACCGCGAGGGGGAACATTCAGTACTTC.

V and J are TRBV4-1 and TRBJ2-5; D is unresolved. The V gene lost 1 base and the J gene lost 4 bases, with 7 bases spanning the gap. Germline-derived CDR1 and CDR2 are MGHRA and YSYEKL. The length of the CDR3 is 13 residues. Written as DNA, the CDR3 is TGCGCCAGCAGCCAAGTCGTGGGAGAGACCCAGTACTTC. It yields the protein CASSQVVGETQYF.

This clone was observed once. The chain carries TRBV6-5 and TRBJ2-2; D is unclear. The V end was cut by 2 bases, the J end by 2 bases, with 9 bases between. This CDR3 is 15 amino acids long. CDR1 and CDR2 from the germline V gene are MNHEY and SVGAGI. The chain's CDR3 is CASSYGRANTGELFF. For the CDR3, the DNA is TGTGCCAGCAGTTACGGTCGGGCTAACACCGGGGAGCTGTTTTTT.

The chain joins TRBV4-1 to TRBJ2-1; maybe TRBD2 (6 bases). Trimming stripped 0 bases from V and 5 bases from J, with 11 bases between. The length of the CDR3 is 15 residues. The germline gives CDR1 MGHRA, CDR2 YSYEKL. The CDR3 here is CASSQDISGDNEQFF. The CDR3 coding sequence is TGCGCCAGCAGCCAAGATATTTCGGGGGACAATGAGCAGTTCTTC.

This sequence joins TRBV19 and TRBJ2-7, with TRBD2 as a possible D gene (6 bases). The CDR3 totals 14 residues. Germline CDR1 LNHDA, CDR2 SQIVND (reference sequence). V lost 2 bases and J 3 bases, leaving 11 bases between the germline ends. The CDR3 nucleotides are TGTGCCAGTAGTATATTAGGGAGGATCTACGAGCAGTACTTC. This gives the protein CASSILGRIYEQYF.

The chain is built from TRBV6-5 and TRBJ2-7; 12 bases map to TRBD1. Looked up from germline, CDR1 is MNHEY and CDR2 is SVGAGI. J was trimmed by 4 bases and V by 6 bases; bases with no gene match: 7. The CDR3 covers 15 residues. CDR3 in DNA: TGTGCCAGCAGGAAATCGGGACAGGGGGCTTACGAGCAGTACTTC. Translating it yields CASRKSGQGAYEQYF.

This clone appeared once. The chain couples TRBV7-8 to TRBJ2-5; no clear D. This CDR3 is 13 amino acids long. Germline V CDR1 and CDR2: SGHVS, FQNEAQ. With 1 base removed from V and 4 bases from J, the gap between germline ends came to 7 bases. The CDR3, as DNA: TGTGCCAGCAGCTTAGAAATATCAGAGACCCAGTACTTC. Protein: CASSLEISETQYF.

The chain employs TRBV4-2 and TRBJ2-3; 8 bases map to TRBD2. Germline V CDR1 and CDR2: LGHNA, YNFKEQ. This CDR3 comprises 19 residues. The J segment lost 2 bases and the V segment lost 2 bases, leaving 15 bases of the junction unmatched. The CDR3: CASSQTRGGGRILTDTQYF. CDR3 sequence (DNA): TGTGCCAGCAGCCAAACCCGGGGTGGCGGGAGGATTCTCACAGATACGCAGTATTTT.

The V and J genes are TRBV5-4 and TRBJ2-5; D is unclear. Germline CDR1 SGHNT, CDR2 YYREEE (reference sequence). This CDR3 has 14 amino acids. V was trimmed by 4 bases and J by 4 bases, leaving 14 bases between them. The CDR3: CASSLGGIAETQYF. CDR3 DNA: TGTGCCAGCAGCCTGGGTGGAATAGCAGAGACCCAGTACTTC.

V and J are TRBV5-6 and TRBJ2-5; 9 bases align to TRBD2. CDR1 is SGHDT, CDR2 YYEEEE, per germline. The CDR3 length is 18 residues. V lost 1 base, J lost 0 bases, and 10 bases stayed unmatched. As DNA, the CDR3 is TGTGCCAGCAGCTTGACGGTGGGACTAGCTACACACCAAGAGACCCAGTACTTC. Translated, it gives CASSLTVGLATHQETQYF.

This clone has only one observation. V usage is TRBV18 and J usage is TRBJ2-7; D gene unclear. Looked up from germline, CDR1 is KGHSH and CDR2 is LQKENI. The V end was cut by 4 bases, the J end by 1 base, with 11 bases between. The CDR3 runs to 14 residues. CDR3 nucleotides: TGTGCCAGCTCACAGCAGACTGATTCCTACGAGCAGTACTTC. It yields the protein CASSQQTDSYEQYF.